This TCR beta chain was identified during a study of cytomegalovirus exposure and HLA in healthy donors. The study, taken as a whole, reports: Earlier analysis yielded a pattern in which most TCR beta V segments were productive about 90% or about 30% of the time. What TCR beta sequences reportedly achieved was accurate prediction of HLA-A and HLA-B alleles in most subjects. Cytomegalovirus-associated status was assigned to around 160 TCR beta chains. Immune exposure information comprised only CMV serostatus.

Germline V gene lookup returns CDR1 SQVTM and CDR2 ANQGSEA. The CDR3 covers 12 residues. With 7 bases removed from V and 2 bases from J, the gap between germline ends came to 12 bases. The PCR was carried out with 60 Vbeta primers and 13 Jbeta primers. Sequencing used immunoSEQ multiplex PCR; TCRdb keeps in-frame clones, though not all of them. In the table there are 250,000 to 350,000 clones, roughly 88% of which are singletons. As to this clone: Its antigen is not identified.

The sequenced sample was PBMCs. The clonotype comes from a man aged 40-49 years in good health and CMV-seropositive. V is TRBV29-1 and J is TRBJ2-7; a possible D gene is TRBD1 (6 bases). The DNA of the CDR3 is TGCAGCGCGACCAGGGGCCCCTACGAGCAGTACTTC. Amino acids: CSATRGPYEQYF.